This entry describes one TCR beta chain. The antigen remains undetermined. This specimen belongs to a study of brain T cells in children with intractable seizures. Study-level points and caveats: Patients' HCMV serostatus was unknown; virus specificity rests on CDR3 similarity alone.

Libraries were prepared by immunoSEQ multiplex PCR; TCRdb keeps only in-frame clonotypes and omits some of them. The sample lists about 22,000 clones; around 94% were seen once. Only cases whose brain tissue showed the highest T cell transcript signatures were sequenced. The receptor was isolated from a boy aged 5-17 years with focal cortical dysplasia and intractable seizures. This material consisted of peripheral blood, taken at surgery.

In DNA, the CDR3 is TGCGCCAGCAGCTGGGGAGGACAGGGGGTAGTCACTGAAGCTTTCTTT. Translated: CASSWGGQGVVTEAFF. The chain couples TRBV5-1 to TRBJ1-1; the match to TRBD1 covers 10 bases. Germline assignment: CDR1 SGHRS and CDR2 YFSETQ. There are 16 residues in the CDR3. V lost 3 bases and J lost 4; bases outside the gene matches: 9.